The 28 T cell receptor beta chains listed next were all sequenced from one sample in a study of cytomegalovirus exposure and HLA in healthy donors. This table comes from immunoSEQ multiplex PCR, and its TCRdb copy is limited to in-frame clones, with some not included. The profile shows some 260,000 clones, 90% of them singletons. Source material: PBMCs. Source of these receptors: a woman in her 30s in good health and CMV-seronegative.

Here the CDR3 reads CASSLDPGRQETQYF. Written as DNA, the CDR3 is TGCGCCAGCAGCTTGGATCCAGGGCGACAAGAGACCCAGTACTTC. The V gene is TRBV5-1, the J gene TRBJ2-5, with a possible D match to TRBD1 (5 bases). The CDR3 runs 15 residues. The ends were cut back, 0 bases at V and 2 bases at J, with 11 bases in the middle. The germline CDR1 and CDR2 sequences are SGHRS and YFSETQ.

This chain joins TRBV27 and TRBJ2-3, with a possible D match to TRBD1 (6 bases). V dropped 5 bases and J dropped 1 base, with 13 bases sitting between them. The CDR3 has 15 amino acids. Germline V gene sequence: CDR1 MNHEY, CDR2 SMNVEV (reference sequence). The DNA for the CDR3 is TGTGCCAGCAGTGCGGAGAAGGGGGGCACAGATACGCAGTATTTT. It yields the protein CASSAEKGGTDTQYF.

The chain carries TRBV4-3 and TRBJ2-3; perhaps TRBD2 as D (5 bases). The ends were cut back, 4 bases at V and 1 base at J, with 9 bases in the middle. The V gene's germline CDR1 is LGHNA and CDR2 YSLEER. The CDR3 contains 14 residues. CDR3 nucleotides: TGCGCCAGCAGCCCCCTAGCAGGCACAGATACGCAGTATTTT. It codes for CASSPLAGTDTQYF.

The chain couples TRBV6-1 to TRBJ2-5; D is ambiguous. The V and J ends lost 6 bases and 4 bases respectively, with 18 bases between them. CDR3 length: 15 residues. The germline gives CDR1 MNHNS, CDR2 SASEGT. The CDR3 DNA follows: TGTGCCAGCAGCGCCACGACGGTGGGTAGAGAGACCCAGTACTTC. Protein product: CASSATTVGRETQYF.

The chain recombines TRBV2 with TRBJ2-7; no clear D. Germline CDR1 is SNHLY and CDR2 is FYNNEI. V lost 3 bases and J 2 bases, leaving 8 bases between the germline ends. The length of the CDR3 is 13 residues. This CDR3 reads CASSDGAAYEQYF. CDR3 bases: TGTGCCAGCAGTGACGGCGCCGCCTACGAGCAGTACTTC.

V is TRBV5-4 and J is TRBJ2-7; no reliable D call. CDR1 is SGHNT, CDR2 YYREEE, per germline (reference sequence). V shed 4 bases and J shed 3 bases, with 26 bases lying between them. The CDR3 contains 18 residues. The CDR3 protein is CASSLSLAKGFGDYEQYF. CDR3 bases: TGTGCCAGCAGCCTCTCCTTGGCGAAAGGTTTTGGGGACTACGAGCAGTACTTC.

The chain couples TRBV29-1 to TRBJ1-1; 7 bases are a match to TRBD1. J lost 3 bases, V lost 7 bases, and 8 bases had no gene match. The CDR3 loop spans 13 amino acids. Looked up from germline, CDR1 is SQVTM and CDR2 is ANQGSEA. The CDR3 DNA is TGCAGCGCCGGGACACAGGGGTACACTGAAGCTTTCTTT. This encodes CSAGTQGYTEAFF. Variable domain in full (rest from reference TRBV29-1 and TRBJ1-1): SAVISQKPSRDICQRGTSLTIQCQVDSQVTMMFWYRQQPGQSLTLIATANQGSEATYESGFVIDKFPISRPNLTFSTLTVSNMSPEDSSIYLCSAGTQGYTEAFFGQGTRLTVV.

J is TRBJ2-5 and V is TRBV5-4, with D possibly being TRBD1 or TRBD2 (5 bases each). Per germline, CDR1 SGHNT and CDR2 YYREEE (reference sequence). This CDR3 contains 17 residues. Between the trimmed V and J ends, which lost 1 base and 2 bases, there was a span of 18 bases. The CDR3 DNA reads TGTGCCAGCAGCTTGCCCGCGTTTTGGGGGATTCAAGAGACCCAGTACTTC. Amino acids: CASSLPAFWGIQETQYF.

The chain employs TRBV10-3 and TRBJ2-7; TRBD1 matches at 11 bases. The V and J ends lost 10 bases and 1 base, in that order; junction bases with no gene match: 6. Germline CDR1 ENHRY, CDR2 SYGVKD. The CDR3 extends over 14 amino acids. The CDR3 DNA sequence: TGTGCCACCTTAGGGACAGGGGGTTCCTACGAGCAGTACTTC. This sequence encodes CATLGTGGSYEQYF.

This clone was seen a few times. The CDR3 DNA is TGTGCCTGGAGTGTAGCACCCTCCTACGAGCAGTACTTC. Translating it yields CAWSVAPSYEQYF. The chain uses TRBV30 and TRBJ2-7; D gene uncertain. The germline V and J ends were trimmed by 0 bases and 0 bases, with 6 bases remaining between them. The V gene's germline CDR1 is GTSNPN and CDR2 SVGIG (reference sequence). CDR3 length equals 13 residues.

V gene TRBV6-6 combines with J gene TRBJ1-2; no clear D gene. V was shortened by 3 bases and J by 8 bases, with 13 bases between the two germline ends. This CDR3 has 13 amino acids. Germline assignment: CDR1 MNHNY and CDR2 SVGAGI (reference sequence). The CDR3 loop reads CASSYGQEGGYTF. The CDR3 DNA follows: TGTGCCAGCAGTTATGGGCAGGAAGGAGGCTACACCTTC.

This clone has a handful of counts. V usage is TRBV6-1 and J usage is TRBJ2-1; 9 nucleotides match TRBD2. The CDR3 has 14 amino acids. Germline-derived CDR1 and CDR2 are MNHNS and SASEGT. V was clipped by 7 bases and J by 7 bases; unmatched bases: 8. Here the CDR3 reads CASIPGLAFNEQFF. For the CDR3, the DNA is TGTGCCAGCATTCCGGGACTAGCTTTTAATGAGCAGTTCTTC.

This chain links TRBV9 with TRBJ2-1, with a tentative D call TRBD2 (7 bases). CDR3 size: 16 residues. CDR1 is SGDLS, CDR2 YYNGEE, per germline. V shed 4 bases and J shed 3 bases, with 17 bases lying between them. The CDR3 loop reads CASSLGAGEVYNEQFF. The CDR3, as DNA: TGTGCCAGCAGCCTGGGGGCGGGAGAGGTCTACAATGAGCAGTTCTTC.

About this clone itself: Other DNA sequences in this sample translate to the same CDR3. The chain carries TRBV9 and TRBJ1-1; D not resolved. The CDR3 totals 13 residues. With 0 bases removed from V and 1 base from J, the gap between germline ends came to 4 bases. Looked up from germline, CDR1 is SGDLS and CDR2 is YYNGEE. The CDR3 DNA follows: TGTGCCAGCAGCGTAGAGGGGAACACTGAAGCTTTCTTT. It is translated as CASSVEGNTEAFF. Variable domain in full (rest from reference TRBV9 and TRBJ1-1): DSGVTQTPKHLITATGQRVTLRCSPRSGDLSVYWYQQSLDQGLQFLIQYYNGEERAKGNILERFSAQQFPDLHSELNLSSLELGDSALYFCASSVEGNTEAFFGQGTRLTVV.

The rearrangement joins TRBV5-6 to TRBJ2-6; 7 bases are shared with TRBD2. Germline assignment: CDR1 SGHDT and CDR2 YYEEEE. The CDR3 spans 16 residues. The V gene end was trimmed by 0 bases and the J gene end by 4 bases; junction bases not matched to a gene: 4. The CDR3 loop reads CASSLVGGAGANVLTF. The DNA for the CDR3 is TGTGCCAGCAGCTTGGTGGGAGGGGCCGGGGCCAACGTCCTGACTTTC.

The J gene is TRBJ2-1, the V gene TRBV2; possibly TRBD2 for D (5 bases). V was pared by 5 bases and J by 3 bases, with 14 bases between. The CDR3 spans 15 residues. In germline, CDR1 is SNHLY, CDR2 FYNNEI. CDR3 sequence (DNA): TGTGCCAGCAGTTTAACTAGTTCCCTCTACAATGAGCAGTTCTTC. Its translation: CASSLTSSLYNEQFF. Combining the CDR3 with reference TRBV2 and TRBJ2-1 gives the whole variable domain EPEVTQTPSHQVTQMGQEVILRCVPISNHLYFYWYRQILGQKVEFLVSFYNNEISEKSEIFDDQFSVERPDGSNFTLKIRSTKLEDSAMYFCASSLTSSLYNEQFFGPGTRLTVL.

This chain joins TRBV9 and TRBJ1-4; the match to TRBD1 covers 9 bases. Trimming removed 3 bases from V and 3 bases from J; junction bases left unmatched: 9. Germline V CDR1 and CDR2: SGDLS, YYNGEE. The CDR3 has 17 residues. The CDR3 sequence is CASSGRDRVGSNEKLFF. CDR3 in DNA: TGTGCCAGCAGCGGAAGGGACAGGGTCGGGTCTAATGAAAAACTGTTTTTT.

This clone has just a few counts. The J gene is TRBJ2-3, the V gene TRBV5-4, with 9 nucleotides matching TRBD1. The CDR3 runs to 14 residues. The germline V gene encodes CDR1 SGHNT and CDR2 YYREEE (reference sequence). The ends lost 0 bases at V and 4 bases at J; junction bases unmatched: 0. The CDR3 reads CASSLGQGADTQYF. The CDR3 DNA sequence: TGTGCCAGCAGCTTGGGACAGGGGGCAGATACGCAGTATTTT.

The rearrangement joins TRBV11-2 to TRBJ2-3; 11 bases fit TRBD1. The CDR3 extends over 15 amino acids. The germline V gene encodes CDR1 SGHAT and CDR2 FQNNGV. V lost 5 bases and J lost 4; bases outside the gene matches: 5. Written as DNA, the CDR3 is TGTGCCAGCAGCCAGGACAGGGGGCGGTCAGATACGCAGTATTTT. Its protein product is CASSQDRGRSDTQYF.

The rearrangement joins TRBV29-1 to TRBJ2-1; the D is unclear. Germline V gene sequence: CDR1 SQVTM, CDR2 ANQGSEA. With 3 bases removed from V and 4 bases from J, the gap between germline ends came to 13 bases. The CDR3 length is 14 residues. CDR3 sequence (DNA): TGCAGCGTTGATGCGTCGAAACGGTACAATGAGCAGTTCTTC. Encoded protein: CSVDASKRYNEQFF.

In DNA form, the CDR3 reads TGTGCCAGCAGCCCCATCGGGACTAGGACAGACGTCCGATACACAGATACGCAGTATTTT. It yields the protein CASSPIGTRTDVRYTDTQYF. The V gene is TRBV14, the J gene TRBJ2-3, with 8 bases aligning to TRBD2. With V trimmed by 4 bases and J by 2 bases, 20 bases remained unmatched. Germline CDR1 and CDR2: SGHDN and FVKESK. The CDR3 length is 20 residues.

The chain recombines TRBV13 with TRBJ2-7; D assignment may be TRBD1 or TRBD2 (5 bases each). V was cut by 5 bases and J by 1 base, with 12 bases left in between. The CDR3 spans 14 residues. Germline CDR1 and CDR2: PRHDT and FYEKMQ (reference sequence). The CDR3 DNA reads TGTGCCAGCAGCATCGGGACGGTTTCCTACGAGCAGTACTTC. Translation: CASSIGTVSYEQYF.

This chain connects TRBV5-3 to TRBJ2-7, with TRBD1 as a possible D gene (6 bases). TRBV5-3 belongs to the ORF category, with a function that is uncertain. This CDR3 region has 17 residues. V lost 1 base and J lost 4, with 21 bases in between. The CDR3 sequence: CARSLSRPGARGYEQYF. In DNA form, the CDR3 reads TGTGCCAGAAGCTTGTCCCGGCCCGGGGCGAGGGGGTACGAGCAGTACTTC.

The rearrangement links TRBV28 to TRBJ2-1; D perhaps matches TRBD1 (5 bases). This CDR3 is built from 14 residues. Per the germline V gene, CDR1 is MDHEN and CDR2 is SYDVKM. The V end was cut by 4 bases, the J end by 3 bases, with 10 bases between. CDR3 region: CASSSQGLYNEQFF. As DNA, the CDR3 is TGTGCCAGCAGTTCTCAGGGTCTCTACAATGAGCAGTTCTTC.

On this clone: Other nucleotide sequences from this sample produce the same CDR3. The V and J genes are TRBV9 and TRBJ1-5; no clear D. The germline V and J ends were trimmed by 0 bases and 1 base, with 8 bases remaining between them. This CDR3 contains 15 residues. From germline, CDR1 is SGDLS and CDR2 YYNGEE. The CDR3 DNA is TGTGCCAGCAGCGTAGCTGGAGACAGCAATCAGCCCCAGCATTTT. This gives the protein CASSVAGDSNQPQHF.

The rearrangement uses TRBV4-3 and TRBJ2-4, with 9 bases aligning to TRBD1. V was pared by 1 base and J by 0 bases, with 10 bases of the junction left unmatched. Germline V lookup: CDR1 LGHNA, CDR2 YSLEER. The CDR3 spans 19 residues. CDR3 nucleotides: TGCGCCAGCAGCCAAGGGGCCGACAGGGGGTCCATAGCCAAAAACATTCAGTACTTC. Translation: CASSQGADRGSIAKNIQYF.

This chain uses TRBV11-1 with TRBJ2-7; TRBD1 might be the D (6 bases). Per the germline V gene, CDR1 is SGHAT and CDR2 is FQDESV (reference sequence). This CDR3 has 15 amino acids. V lost 3 bases to trimming and J lost 4 bases, with 16 bases between them. CDR3 sequence (DNA): TGTGCCAGCAGCTTGGACAGAGGAATAAGTTACGAGCAGTACTTC. It is translated as CASSLDRGISYEQYF. Full variable domain (missing parts from reference TRBV11-1 and TRBJ2-7): EAEVAQSPRYKITEKSQAVAFWCDPISGHATLYWYRQILGQGPELLVQFQDESVVDDSQLPKDRFSAERLKGVDSTLKIQPAELGDSAMYLCASSLDRGISYEQYFGPGTRLTVT.

The CDR3 is CASRLRGYKNIQYF. For the CDR3, the DNA is TGTGCCAGCCGTCTTCGAGGCTACAAAAACATTCAGTACTTC. The chain recombines TRBV27 with TRBJ2-4; D is unclear. The V end lost 8 bases, the J end lost 3 bases, and 14 bases lay between the germline ends. Germline CDR1 reads MNHEY; CDR2 reads SMNVEV (reference sequence). The CDR3 covers 14 residues.